This T cell receptor beta chain appears in the sequencing data of a study of blood T cell repertoires in COVID-19. Overall study context: The cDNA or gDNA used as material had been derived from T cells, B-cell-depleted T cells, or PBMCs.

Here immunoSEQ multiplex PCR was the method, and the copy in TCRdb shows in-frame clones only, minus some. The sample includes fewer than 200,000 clones, 75% to 80% of them seen just once. There are 14 residues in the CDR3. Germline CDR1 reads SGDLS; CDR2 reads YYNGEE. The ends were cut back, 2 bases at V and 4 bases at J, with 12 bases in the middle. The sequence was collected from a woman aged 70-85 years with acute or convalescent COVID-19. Sequenced material: peripheral blood. The rearrangement joins TRBV9 to TRBJ2-5, with D perhaps matching TRBD1 (6 bases). This chain's CDR3 is CASSVRQAGETQYF. As DNA, the CDR3 is TGTGCCAGCAGCGTGAGACAGGCGGGAGAGACCCAGTACTTC.